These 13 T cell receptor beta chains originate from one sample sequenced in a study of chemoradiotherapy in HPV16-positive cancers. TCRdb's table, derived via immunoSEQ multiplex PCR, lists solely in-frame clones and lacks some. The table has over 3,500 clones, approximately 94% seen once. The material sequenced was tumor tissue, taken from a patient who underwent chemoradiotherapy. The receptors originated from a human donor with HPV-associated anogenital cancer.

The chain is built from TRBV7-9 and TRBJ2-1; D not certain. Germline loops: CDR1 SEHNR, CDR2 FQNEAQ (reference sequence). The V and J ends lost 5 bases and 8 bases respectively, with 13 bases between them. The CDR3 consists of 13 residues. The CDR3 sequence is CASSPRAADEQFF. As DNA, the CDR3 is TGTGCCAGCAGCCCAAGGGCCGCTGATGAGCAGTTCTTC.

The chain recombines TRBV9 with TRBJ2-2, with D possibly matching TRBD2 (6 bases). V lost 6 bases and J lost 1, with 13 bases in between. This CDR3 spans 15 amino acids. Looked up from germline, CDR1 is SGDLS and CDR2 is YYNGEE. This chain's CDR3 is CASTGLAENTGELFF. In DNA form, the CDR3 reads TGTGCCAGCACCGGGTTAGCGGAGAACACCGGGGAGCTGTTTTTT.

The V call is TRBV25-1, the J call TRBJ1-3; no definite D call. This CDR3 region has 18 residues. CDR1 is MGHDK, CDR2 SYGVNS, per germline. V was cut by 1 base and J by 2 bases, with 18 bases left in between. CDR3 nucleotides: TGTGCCAGCAGTGAATTACCCGGTTTAAGCGGGACTGGAAACACCATATATTTT. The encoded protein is CASSELPGLSGTGNTIYF.

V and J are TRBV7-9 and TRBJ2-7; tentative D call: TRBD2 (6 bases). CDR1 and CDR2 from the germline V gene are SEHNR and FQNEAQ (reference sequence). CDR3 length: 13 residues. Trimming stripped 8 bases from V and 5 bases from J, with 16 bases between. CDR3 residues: CASSIRESNEQYF. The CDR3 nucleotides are TGTGCCAGCTCCATACGGGAGTCGAACGAGCAGTACTTC.

CDR3 in amino acids: CASSLGINQPQHF. DNA of the CDR3: TGCGCCAGCAGCTTGGGTATTAATCAGCCCCAGCATTTT. The chain recombines TRBV5-1 with TRBJ1-5; no clear D. V was pared by 0 bases and J by 4 bases, with 5 bases between. Germline loops: CDR1 SGHRS, CDR2 YFSETQ. CDR3 length: 13 residues.

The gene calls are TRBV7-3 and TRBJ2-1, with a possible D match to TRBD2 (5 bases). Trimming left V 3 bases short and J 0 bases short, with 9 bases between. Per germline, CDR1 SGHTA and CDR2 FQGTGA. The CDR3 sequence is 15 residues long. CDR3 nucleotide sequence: TGTGCCAGCAGCTTGAGAGGGCCCTCCTACAATGAGCAGTTCTTC. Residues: CASSLRGPSYNEQFF.

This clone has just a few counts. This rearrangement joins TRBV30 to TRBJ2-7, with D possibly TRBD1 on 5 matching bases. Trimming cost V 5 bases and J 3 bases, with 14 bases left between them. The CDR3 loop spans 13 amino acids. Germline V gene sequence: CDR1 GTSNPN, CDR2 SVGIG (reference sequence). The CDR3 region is CAWERQQVYEQYF. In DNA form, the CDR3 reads TGTGCCTGGGAAAGACAGCAAGTCTACGAGCAGTACTTC.

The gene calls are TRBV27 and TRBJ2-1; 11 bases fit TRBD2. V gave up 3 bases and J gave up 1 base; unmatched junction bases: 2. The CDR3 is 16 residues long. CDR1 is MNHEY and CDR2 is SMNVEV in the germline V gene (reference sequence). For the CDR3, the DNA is TGTGCCAGCAGTTTCGCTAGCGGGAGGTCCTACAATGAGCAGTTCTTC. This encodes CASSFASGRSYNEQFF.

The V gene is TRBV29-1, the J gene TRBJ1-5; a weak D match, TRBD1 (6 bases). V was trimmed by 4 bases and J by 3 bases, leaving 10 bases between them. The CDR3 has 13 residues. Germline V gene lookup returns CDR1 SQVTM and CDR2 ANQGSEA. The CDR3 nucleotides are TGCAGCGTTGGGAAGGGGGACAATCAGCCCCAGCATTTT. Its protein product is CSVGKGDNQPQHF.

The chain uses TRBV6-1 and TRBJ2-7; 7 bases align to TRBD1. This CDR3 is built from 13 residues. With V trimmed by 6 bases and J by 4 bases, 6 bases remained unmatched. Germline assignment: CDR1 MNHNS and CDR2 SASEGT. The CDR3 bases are TGTGCCAGCAGGGGCCAGGGGGAGTACGAGCAGTACTTC. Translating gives CASRGQGEYEQYF.

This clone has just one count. CDR3 nucleotides: TGTGCCAGCTCACCCTGGGCAGCGAGGACAACTAATGAAAAACTGTTTTTT. Protein: CASSPWAARTTNEKLFF. The genes are TRBV18 and TRBJ1-4, with D unclear. Deletions cut 3 bases from V and 0 bases from J, with 14 bases between. The CDR3 consists of 17 residues. The germline gives CDR1 KGHSH, CDR2 LQKENI.

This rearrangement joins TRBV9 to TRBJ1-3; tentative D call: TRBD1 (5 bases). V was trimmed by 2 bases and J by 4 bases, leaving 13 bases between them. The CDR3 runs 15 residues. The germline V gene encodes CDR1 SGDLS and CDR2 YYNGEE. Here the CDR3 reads CASSVSGTYGNTIYF. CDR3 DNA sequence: TGTGCCAGCAGCGTCTCCGGGACGTACGGAAACACCATATATTTT.

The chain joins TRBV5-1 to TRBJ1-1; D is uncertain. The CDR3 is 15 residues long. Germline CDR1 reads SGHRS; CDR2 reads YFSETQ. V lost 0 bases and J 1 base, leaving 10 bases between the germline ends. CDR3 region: CASSLVDLRNTEAFF. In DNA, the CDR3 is TGCGCCAGCAGCTTGGTTGATTTGAGGAACACTGAAGCTTTCTTT.